Below, one T cell receptor (beta chain) is given with its context. This clone was seen more than once but under ten times. Its antigen target is currently unknown. No qualities accompany the bases; no much larger clone lies one base away. This record comes from a study of beta chain features in type 1 diabetes (dated 2018 in TCRdb). At the level of the whole study: Mean age, gender distribution, total cell number and subset yield did not differ between patients and healthy donors. Across all samples, approximately 100 million sorted cells were examined, and cell number per subset correlated strongly with RNA yield. The study compared TCRB repertoires of sorted circulating CD4+ T cell subsets between recently diagnosed type 1 diabetes patients and matched healthy donors. Regulatory and stem cell-like memory subsets were obtained from only 8 patients and about eight healthy donors, while naive and central memory subsets were obtained from all 30 or so donors. The paper's findings and limits, for the study overall: In all four CD4+ subsets, TCRB CDR3 length was moderately but significantly shorter in type 1 diabetes patients. Fewer insertions and more nucleotide deletions at VDJ recombination sites were observed in patients with type 1 diabetes, implying thymic rearrangement abnormalities. Because small numbers of individuals were included in the HLA sub-analyses, any influence of HLA type on TCRB rearrangement was left unresolved. Shorter templates might be favored by PCR, yet because patient and control samples were amplified and corrected together, any such skew would affect both groups equally. Naive, central memory and regulatory TCRB repertoires appeared to be more similar among patients than among healthy donors. Sequencing cDNA rather than genomic DNA could over-represent highly expressing activated cells, although activation and CD3 levels did not differ between groups.

From each donor, a single peripheral blood sample of 90 to 150 mL on average was drawn into heparinised tubes. A BD FACSAria II was used to sort naive, central memory, regulatory and stem cell-like memory CD4+ T cells with a panel that included CD45RO, CCR7, CD25, CD127, CD95 and CD27. All sorted populations exceeded 95% purity. PBMCs were isolated immediately by Lymphoprep density gradient centrifugation and stained directly without culture. To minimize batch effects, samples were stained and sorted in pairs, one healthy donor with one patient per experiment. The entire isolated RNA was reverse transcribed using the High Capacity cDNA Reverse Transcription Kit, and thus expressed TCRB transcripts were sequenced. Naive, central memory and regulatory T cell samples underwent deep immunoSEQ sequencing, averaging around 3.9 million total reads per sample. After sorted cells were lysed in RLT buffer, RNA was extracted with DNase-treated RNeasy Micro or Mini kits, with the choice depending on cell number. Each cell subset was processed on its own to prevent cross-contamination, while patient and healthy donor samples were processed together. TCRB sequences were amplified from cDNA with the immunoSEQ multiplex PCR, producing 87-bp fragments spanning the CDR3 region. Amplicons were sequenced on the Illumina HiSeq platform. Turning to the authors' computational methods: PCR bias was computationally corrected using synthetic template baselines, reads within Hamming distance 2 were collapsed, and singletons that could not be merged were discarded. Reads were aligned to IMGT to assign V, D and J genes, CDR3 length, and insertions or deletions at six rearrangement sites. Within each subset, clonotype counts were normalized to sorted cell number, and only after that were true diversity and Gini coefficients computed with the tcR R package. The overlap coefficient, calculated on TCRB nucleotide sequences, was used to quantify repertoire sharing. As a proxy for the pre-selection repertoire, out-of-frame TCRB sequences from naive cells were analyzed. Sourced from immuneACCESS, this table was stored by TCRdb with only in-frame sequences that have V and J called. A share of the clones is absent; for the studies checked, an unresolved V gene accounts for under half, and the remainder has no known explanation. Clone size and V and J calls were adopted from that table, with D and trimming inferred from the DNA. The sample data list 810,000 or so clones, and 15% to 20% of these were observed just once. The ten largest clones take up about 0.02% of the sample.

Trimmed from V: 1 base; trimmed from J: 4 bases; junction bases lacking a gene match: 2. CDR1 and CDR2, per the germline V gene (reference sequence), are SEHNR and FQNEAQ. The CDR3 runs 15 residues from the cysteine to the phenylalanine. The retained sequence is limited to the CDR3, 45 bases, with the frame set at the first base. The material sequenced was naive CD4+ T cells from blood. Interpreted using the paper, the cell subset or site label stands for: true naive CD4+ T cells. The clonotype was recovered from a woman between 18 and 30 years old in good health. The chain is made from TRBV7-9 and TRBJ2-3; 10 nucleotides in the junction match TRBD1. The CDR3 protein is CASSLGDRGSDTQYF. The nucleotide sequence reads TGTGCCAGCAGCTTAGGGGACAGGGGATCAGATACGCAGTATTTT.